This T cell receptor (beta chain) was sequenced during a study of T cell repertoires in cytomegalovirus infection. Study summary: Public TCR beta signatures provided an indication of both CMV infection and a matching HLA type. General observations from the study: CMV-specific HLA-C-restricted TCR beta clonotypes dominated the ex vivo response.

Comments on this clonotype: The antigen is not known.

Germline V gives CDR1 MNHEY, CDR2 SVGAGI. Trimming pared 4 bases from V and 0 bases from J, leaving 12 bases between. This CDR3 region has 15 residues. Using its own MiXCR run on the reads, TCRdb lists one record per CDR3 protein. The data show about 320,000 distinct CDR3 sequences, more than 9% seen once. The TCR originated in a human donor in good health (CMV status not recorded). Some clones in this sample may be carry-over from other donors' samples. The chain joins TRBV6-5 to TRBJ1-1; D is unclear. The sequenced material came from PBMCs. In nucleotides, the CDR3 is TGTGCCAGCAGTTCCCTAGGGCTCATGAACACTGAAGCTTTCTTT. Protein sequence: CASSSLGLMNTEAFF.